These T cell receptor beta chains were read from a single sample in a study of glioma-infiltrating T cells after dendritic cell vaccination. Sequencing used immunoSEQ multiplex PCR; TCRdb keeps in-frame clones, though not all of them. The sample contains approximately 22,000 clones, 79% of which appear only once. Specimen: blood, collected before dendritic cell vaccination. All receptors derive from a human donor with glioblastoma. Both conserved end residues are part of each CDR3. Only some rows state a clone size, as once, few, many or a class for expanded clones.

V gene	J gene	clone size	CDR3 protein
TRBV19	.	.	CASSTSGNNNEQYF
TRBV10-3	TRBJ2-7	.	CAISGTNYEQYF
TRBV30	TRBJ1-2	.	CAWSSNYGYTF
TRBV6-1	TRBJ2-3	.	CASSPTGAITDTQYF
TRBV15	TRBJ2-2	.	CATSRDILAGGSAGELFF
TRBV7-2	TRBJ2-5	few	CASSPRTSAYQETQYF
TRBV6-6	TRBJ2-7	.	CASSYPASISMGEQYF
TRBV30	TRBJ1-1	.	CAWSVFSSAFF
TRBV19	TRBJ2-1	.	CASSKSSGHNEQFF
TRBV29-1	TRBJ1-1	.	CSVETGKRTEAFF